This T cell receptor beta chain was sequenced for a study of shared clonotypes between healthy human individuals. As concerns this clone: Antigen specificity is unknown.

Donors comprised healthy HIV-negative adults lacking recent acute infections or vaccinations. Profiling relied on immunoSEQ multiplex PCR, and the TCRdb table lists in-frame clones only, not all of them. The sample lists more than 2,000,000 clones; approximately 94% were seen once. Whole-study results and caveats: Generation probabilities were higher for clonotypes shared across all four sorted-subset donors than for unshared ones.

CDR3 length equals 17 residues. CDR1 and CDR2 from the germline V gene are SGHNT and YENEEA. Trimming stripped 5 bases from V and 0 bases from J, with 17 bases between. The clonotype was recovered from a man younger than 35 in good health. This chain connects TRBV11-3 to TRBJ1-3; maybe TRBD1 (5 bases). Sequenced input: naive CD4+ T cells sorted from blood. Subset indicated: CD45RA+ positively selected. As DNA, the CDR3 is TGTGCCAGCAGCGCCCTTCTTGACAGTTTCTCTGGAAACACCATATATTTT. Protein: CASSALLDSFSGNTIYF.